The sequence of this T cell receptor (beta chain) was determined in a study of technical replicates of blood from a handful of donors. V shed 0 bases and J shed 3 bases, with 13 bases lying between them. CDR3 length: 16 residues. Germline V gives CDR1 MNHEY, CDR2 SVGAGI. The protocol was immunoSEQ multiplex PCR, while the TCRdb copy is restricted to in-frame clones and leaves out a portion. The table has tens of thousands of clones, around 95% seen once; the top ten hold roughly 0.24%. The clonotype was recovered from a human donor in good health. Sequenced material: T cells isolated from PBMCs. The chain joins TRBV6-5 to TRBJ2-3; D unresolved. The CDR3, as DNA: TGTGCCAGCAGTTACTCGATATTCGCGGCTACAGATACGCAGTATTTT. Protein sequence: CASSYSIFAATDTQYF.